Listed here is a single TCR beta chain. Germline CDR1 reads SGHRS; CDR2 reads YFSETQ. J lost 6 bases, V lost 4 bases, and 7 bases had no gene match. The CDR3 runs 16 residues. The data were obtained in a study of blood T cell repertoires in COVID-19. Study context: Nucleic acid was either cDNA or gDNA, and it came from T cells, B-cell-depleted T cells, or PBMCs.

Generated by immunoSEQ multiplex PCR, the TCRdb table keeps only in-frame clones and is missing some. The data contain over 70,000 clones, roughly 82% of them singletons. The chain combines TRBV5-1 with TRBJ2-1, with 13 bases lining up with TRBD2. The sample taken for sequencing was peripheral blood. This TCR was sampled from a man in his fifties or sixties with acute or convalescent COVID-19. As DNA, the CDR3 is TGCGCCAGCAGCCTCGGAGGACTAGCGGGAGTCAATGAGCAGTTCTTC. As protein: CASSLGGLAGVNEQFF.